Included here is one T cell receptor beta chain sequence, with context. The data are from a study of blood T cell repertoires in COVID-19. About the study: Samples came from the United States, Italy and Spain, spanning acute and convalescent COVID-19. T cells, B-cell-depleted T cells, or PBMCs supplied cDNA or gDNA.

Each participant's cohort was designated according to participant-reported clinical history. Per the original data handling: Cell counts per sample came from amplifying reference gene primers. Profiling relied on immunoSEQ multiplex PCR, and the TCRdb table lists in-frame clones only, not all of them. V, J and clone size derive from that table, while D and trimming were established from the DNA sequence. The table lists approximately 250,000 clones, approximately 90% of them singletons, with approximately 4% in the top ten. The sample was PBMCs or T cells enriched from blood (not recorded which). The TCR was taken from a woman aged 25 to 39 with acute COVID-19.

CDR3 nucleotides: TGTGCCAGCAGTCTCAGGGCCTCTAACTATGGCTACACCTTC. The encoded protein is CASSLRASNYGYTF. V gene TRBV6-2 or TRBV6-3 combines with J gene TRBJ1-2, with D perhaps matching TRBD1 (5 bases). This CDR3 has 14 amino acids. Trimming stripped 5 bases from V and 0 bases from J, with 10 bases between. CDR1 is MNHEY, CDR2 SVGEGT, per germline.